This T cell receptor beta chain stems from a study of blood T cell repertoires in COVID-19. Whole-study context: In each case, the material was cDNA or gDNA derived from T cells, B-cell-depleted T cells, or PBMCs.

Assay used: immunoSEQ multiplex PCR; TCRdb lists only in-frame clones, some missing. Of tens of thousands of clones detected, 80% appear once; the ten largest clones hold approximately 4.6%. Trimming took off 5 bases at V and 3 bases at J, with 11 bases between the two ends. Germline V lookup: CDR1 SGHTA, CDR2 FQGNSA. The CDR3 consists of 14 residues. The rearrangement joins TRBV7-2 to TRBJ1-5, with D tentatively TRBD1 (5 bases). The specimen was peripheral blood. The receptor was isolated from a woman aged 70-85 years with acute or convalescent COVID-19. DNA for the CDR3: TGTGCCAGCAGCCCTCGACAGATCAATCAGCCCCAGCATTTT. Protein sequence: CASSPRQINQPQHF.